This entry describes one T cell receptor beta chain. Together with a sample-barcoded 5' primer, a J-beta primer mix was included in a second PCR lasting about 6 to 11 cycles. Each CDR3 protein is one row after TCRdb ran MiXCR on the 5' RACE reads. The sample shows some 1,500,000 distinct CDR3 sequences, around 40% of them seen only once. The sample belongs to a study of blood T cells in healthy people across ages. V was pared by 5 bases and J by 7 bases, with 12 bases between. The CDR3 has 13 residues. Germline CDR1 SGHAT, CDR2 FQNNGV. The TCR sequence derives from a woman under 30 in good health. The sequencing input was blood. The chain combines TRBV11-2 with TRBJ1-5; D remains unclear. This CDR3 is CASSGSGGQPQHF. In nucleotides, the CDR3 is TGTGCCAGCAGCGGATCCGGCGGGCAGCCCCAGCATTTT.